These T cell receptor beta chains were read from a single sample in a study of T-cell reconstitution after alpha-beta-depleted transplantation in children. MiXCR was run by TCRdb on the PCR reads, yielding one entry per CDR3 protein. There are 250,000 to 300,000 distinct CDR3 sequences in the sample; around 10% occur only once, and around 7.6% lies in the top ten. Sequenced material: PBMCs, taken before TCRalphabeta/CD19-depleted stem cell transplant. These receptors were obtained from a boy under two years old with acute myeloid leukemia, due to receive a stem cell transplant. Both conserved end residues are trimmed from each CDR3. A D gene is named only where the DNA matches it firmly.

d_call,v_call,cdr3_aa
NA,TRBV11-2,ASSLSGTGGELF
TRBD1,TRBV12-3/TRBV12-4,ASSGQGYGYT
TRBD2,TRBV6-1,ASSLLAGANQETQY
NA,TRBV11-3,ASSRRASSYNEQF
TRBD2,TRBV5-1,ASKGGSEQY
TRBD2,TRBV7-3,ASSLELAGLNEQF
NA,TRBV12-3/TRBV12-4,ASSRWTGGNEQF
NA,TRBV14,ASSQETLGRDKTQY
TRBD1,TRBV20-1,SARGTGIRNQPQH
TRBD1,TRBV7-6,ASSSSDRGGSPLH
NA,TRBV20-1,SAFQPGVNQPQH
NA,TRBV5-1,ASSLEGGNSPLH
NA,TRBV28,ASSPPPWTYNSPLH
NA,TRBV12-3/TRBV12-4,ASRASSSGNTIY
NA,TRBV10-3,AISESNRGGEKLF
NA,TRBV28,ASSLIRGETQY
TRBD1,TRBV20-1,SARRTGGYNEQF
NA,TRBV3-1,ASSQDRHSGQF
TRBD2,TRBV2,ASRRTSGDLSYEQY
TRBD2,TRBV11-3,ASSLLAGGADTQY
NA,TRBV27,ASSFGPSEQY
NA,TRBV7-6,ASSPKLWAGANVLT
NA,TRBV11-2,ASSLDYVTKNIQY
TRBD1,TRBV28,ASSFLRDRGLPIKDEQY
TRBD1,TRBV12-3/TRBV12-4,ASSSARQGKYEQY
TRBD2,TRBV7-9,ASSLILLAGGYNEQF
TRBD1,TRBV7-6,ASSAGTGSNQPQH
TRBD1,TRBV27,ASSPMTGADGELF
NA,TRBV6-5,AQSEGERYNEQF
TRBD2,TRBV9,ASSLSGGAGQETQY
TRBD2,TRBV4-1,ASSRAGGPYNEQF
NA,TRBV20-1,SAKGTQY
NA,TRBV28,ASSFRTANGPTIY
TRBD2,TRBV25-1,ASSPSGTRSYEQY
NA,TRBV14,ASSRRTATNEKLF
TRBD2,TRBV7-2,ASSLPAGGQIQY
TRBD1,TRBV2,ASSDLSRGKSY
NA,TRBV28,ASSDYSYEQY
TRBD2,TRBV7-3,ASSFVLAGGHYNEQF
NA,TRBV25-1,ASIGSWGAPISEQY
NA,TRBV7-8,ASSRPFINEQF
NA,TRBV6-5,ASSYGGGTEAF